This T cell receptor (beta chain) was captured in a study of OX40 agonist ivuxolimab in advanced cancers. Overall study: In this trial design, patients received ivuxolimab intravenously at 0.01 to 10 mg/kg every 2 weeks. Dose-escalation subjects each had hepatocellular carcinoma, melanoma, renal cell or head and neck cancer.

The method was immunoSEQ multiplex PCR; TCRdb's version includes in-frame clones alone and lacks a portion of them. The sample includes 50,000 to 65,000 clones, approximately 89% of them seen just once. Baseline, cycle 4 day 1, and cycle 7 day 1 were the blood sampling points. Trimming stripped 5 bases from V and 7 bases from J, with 15 bases between. Germline values: CDR1 SGHTA, CDR2 FQGNSA. The CDR3 is 13 residues long. The sequence was obtained from an adult with an advanced solid tumor such as melanoma, head and neck, liver or kidney cancer. V and J are TRBV7-2 and TRBJ2-7; the D is unclear. The specimen comprised CD4+ or CD8+ T cells sorted from blood, sampled in a trial of the OX40 agonist ivuxolimab. CDR3: CASSTESVREQYF. Written as DNA, the CDR3 is TGTGCCAGCAGCACCGAGTCGGTTCGGGAGCAGTACTTC.